These 15 T cell receptor beta chains share one sample of origin, sequenced in a study of cytomegalovirus exposure and HLA in healthy donors. Amplification used 60 Vbeta primers and 13 Jbeta primers. Using immunoSEQ multiplex PCR, the repertoire was profiled, and TCRdb retains in-frame clones only, with some absent. Of fewer than 100,000 clones in the sample, around 8% were seen once. Material for sequencing was PBMCs. The origin of the receptors is a man aged 45-65 years in good health and CMV-seronegative.

This clone was counted a few times. V is TRBV10-3 and J is TRBJ1-1; possibly TRBD1 for D (5 bases). Germline loops: CDR1 ENHRY, CDR2 SYGVKD. The CDR3 is made up of 15 amino acids. V was pared by 2 bases and J by 7 bases, with 17 bases between. The CDR3 is CAISERGEGILEAFF. The CDR3 DNA reads as TGTGCCATCAGTGAGCGGGGGGAGGGGATACTTGAAGCTTTCTTT.

V usage is TRBV7-6 and J usage is TRBJ2-7; TRBD2 matches at 8 bases. The CDR3 has 14 amino acids. The junction had 5 bases not matched to a gene; V was cut back by 5 bases and J by 2 bases. From germline, CDR1 is SGHVS and CDR2 FNYEAQ. The CDR3 nucleotides are TGTGCCAGCAGCCATAGCGGGGAAGCCTACGAGCAGTACTTC. Amino acids: CASSHSGEAYEQYF.

The gene calls are TRBV18 and TRBJ1-2; no firm D call. This CDR3 spans 15 amino acids. Germline lookup yields CDR1 KGHSH and CDR2 LQKENI. Trimming pared 3 bases from V and 0 bases from J, leaving 11 bases between. In DNA form, the CDR3 reads TGTGCCAGCTCACCCCAGGCCAAAGCTAACTATGGCTACACCTTC. As protein: CASSPQAKANYGYTF.

This sequence joins TRBV28 and TRBJ2-5, with D possibly matching TRBD1 (5 bases). The CDR3 runs 16 residues. Trimming pared 5 bases from V and 2 bases from J, leaving 18 bases between. Looked up from germline, CDR1 is MDHEN and CDR2 is SYDVKM. CDR3 in DNA: TGTGCCAGCAGTACCCCCAGGGTTCGACGGCAAGAGACCCAGTACTTC. Protein product: CASSTPRVRRQETQYF.

As regards this clone: This CDR3 fails to terminate in the conserved phenylalanine or tryptophan, so it likely reflects a read error. This chain uses TRBV30 with TRBJ1-2; 7 positions agree with TRBD1. With 0 bases clipped from V and 6 bases from J, the junction kept 13 bases outside the gene matches. The CDR3 covers 16 residues. The germline gives CDR1 GTSNPN, CDR2 SVGIG (reference sequence). As DNA, the CDR3 is TGTGCCTGGAGTGTAGGGGACAGCCAAGGTGGGCATGGCTACACCTCC. Translating gives CAWSVGDSQGGHGYTS.

This chain links TRBV11-2 with TRBJ1-1, with 8 positions matching TRBD1. The V and J ends lost 0 bases and 7 bases, in that order; junction bases with no gene match: 1. This CDR3 spans 13 amino acids. The germline CDR1 and CDR2 sequences are SGHAT and FQNNGV. CDR3 protein: CASSLDRGLEAFF. DNA of the CDR3: TGTGCCAGCAGCTTAGACAGGGGGCTTGAAGCTTTCTTT.

V and J are TRBV5-1 and TRBJ1-1; D uncertain. The CDR3 is 15 residues long. Germline CDR1 reads SGHRS; CDR2 reads YFSETQ. The V end was cut by 0 bases, the J end by 2 bases, with 11 bases between. This CDR3 reads CASSLAPSGNTEAFF. Written as DNA, the CDR3 is TGCGCCAGCAGCTTGGCCCCCTCGGGTAACACTGAAGCTTTCTTT.

A few counts support this clone. The chain employs TRBV10-3 and TRBJ1-5; D might be TRBD1 (6 bases). The V end lost 0 bases, the J end lost 1 base, and 16 bases lay between the germline ends. Per germline, CDR1 ENHRY and CDR2 SYGVKD. The length of the CDR3 is 18 residues. Here the CDR3 DNA reads TGTGCCATCAGTGAGTCGAAGGGGGGGCACGGGAGCAATCAGCCCCAGCATTTT. It codes for CAISESKGGHGSNQPQHF.

This clone was observed a few times. The rearrangement links TRBV2 to TRBJ1-2; D not resolved. Germline V gene lookup returns CDR1 SNHLY and CDR2 FYNNEI. The CDR3 is 11 residues long. V gave up 10 bases and J gave up 5 bases, with 11 bases separating them. The CDR3 loop is CATTSGYGYTF. The CDR3 DNA follows: TGTGCCACCACTTCCGGGTATGGCTACACCTTC.

V gene TRBV7-9 combines with J gene TRBJ1-1; 7 nucleotides align to TRBD1. Trimming took 3 bases from V and 4 from J; bases not matched to a gene: 8. The CDR3 extends over 15 amino acids. Germline V lookup: CDR1 SEHNR, CDR2 FQNEAQ (reference sequence). CDR3 sequence reads: CASSFRTGISTEAFF. CDR3 in DNA: TGTGCCAGCAGCTTCCGGACAGGAATAAGCACTGAAGCTTTCTTT. Based on the CDR3 plus reference TRBV7-9 and TRBJ1-1, the full variable domain is DTGVSQNPRHKITKRGQNVTFRCDPISEHNRLYWYRQTLGQGPEFLTYFQNEAQLEKSRLLSDRFSAERPKGSFSTLEIQRTEQGDSAMYLCASSFRTGISTEAFFGQGTRLTVV.

This clone was found a few times. The J gene is TRBJ2-7, the V gene TRBV5-4; 7 nucleotides agree with TRBD1. The CDR3 runs 18 residues. After removal of 2 bases from V and 2 bases from J, the junction contained 16 bases not matched to a gene. CDR1 SGHNT and CDR2 YYREEE come from the germline V gene (reference sequence). CDR3 in DNA: TGTGCCAGCAGCTTCGACACCCCAACAGGGGAGACAACCTACGAGCAGTACTTC. Translation gives CASSFDTPTGETTYEQYF.

The gene calls are TRBV28 and TRBJ2-5; tentative D call: TRBD1 (5 bases). The J call is doubtful: the DNA matches TRBJ2-7 better. From germline, CDR1 is MDHEN and CDR2 SYDVKM. The CDR3 runs to 14 residues. In DNA, the CDR3 is TGTGCCAGCAGTTTCCAGGGAACTACCTACGAGCAGTACTTC. Translation: CASSFQGTTYEQYF.

This clone came up a few times. The chain combines TRBV27 with TRBJ2-1, with 15 bases aligning to TRBD2. Germline values: CDR1 MNHEY, CDR2 SMNVEV (reference sequence). The CDR3 length is 16 residues. J gave up 8 bases and V 6 bases, and 8 bases lay outside the gene matches. The CDR3 bases are TGTGCCAGCAGCGGACTAGCGGGAGGGCGCGTCCATGAGCAGTTCTTC. Residues: CASSGLAGGRVHEQFF.

This clone has more than one count but fewer than ten. This chain joins TRBV2 and TRBJ1-1; D is unresolved. Germline CDR1 and CDR2: SNHLY and FYNNEI. Deletions cut 6 bases from V and 7 bases from J, with 18 bases between. The CDR3 totals 14 residues. The CDR3 spells CASSWTGGRDEAFF. In DNA, the CDR3 is TGTGCCAGCAGCTGGACGGGTGGGCGGGATGAAGCTTTCTTT.

J is TRBJ2-2 and V is TRBV27; possibly TRBD2 for D (6 bases). The germline V gene encodes CDR1 MNHEY and CDR2 SMNVEV (reference sequence). The V and J ends lost 3 bases and 8 bases respectively, with 22 bases between them. This CDR3 spans 17 amino acids. CDR3 in DNA: TGTGCCAGCAGTTTGCTTTTTACCGCGGGAACACCGGGGGAGCTGTTTTTT. As protein: CASSLLFTAGTPGELFF.